This T cell receptor beta chain was sequenced during a study of control samples from healthy donors and cancer patients. The CDR3 is 15 residues long. Germline values: CDR1 MNHNY, CDR2 SVGAGI (reference sequence). Trimming took off 4 bases at V and 1 base at J, with 8 bases between the two ends. TCRdb keeps only in-frame clones here, not all; method: immunoSEQ multiplex PCR. The sample has 130,000 or so clones, about 90% seen once; the top ten hold under 9%. This rearrangement joins TRBV6-6 to TRBJ2-6; unclear D gene. The sample consisted of blood. The sequence derives from a man between 18 and 35 years old in good health. The CDR3 spells CASSLAPSGANVLTF. DNA for the CDR3: TGTGCCAGCAGTTTGGCTCCTTCTGGGGCCAACGTCCTGACTTTC.